These 24 T cell receptor beta chains originate from one sample sequenced in a study of cytomegalovirus exposure and HLA in healthy donors. The data were produced by immunoSEQ multiplex PCR, yet TCRdb's version contains in-frame clones alone and is incomplete. The sample lists some 130,000 clones, approximately 94% occurring once. The sample comprised PBMCs. These receptors all stem from a man aged 18-30 years in good health and CMV-seropositive.

The V gene is TRBV2, the J gene TRBJ1-5; D not resolved. Germline assignment: CDR1 SNHLY and CDR2 FYNNEI. This CDR3 region has 15 residues. V was pared by 3 bases and J by 6 bases, with 15 bases between. The CDR3 nucleotides are TGTGCCAGCAGTGAGACGGGAGGGAGAACTCAGCCCCAGCATTTT. Its protein product is CASSETGGRTQPQHF.

This chain uses TRBV27 with TRBJ2-3; 8 nucleotides match TRBD2. V dropped 6 bases and J dropped 2; count of bases not matched to a gene: 7. Germline V lookup: CDR1 MNHEY, CDR2 SMNVEV (reference sequence). The CDR3 covers 15 residues. DNA of the CDR3: TGTGCCAGCAGCCGCACTAGCGGCCTCACAGATACGCAGTATTTT. Amino acid sequence: CASSRTSGLTDTQYF.

The V and J genes are TRBV10-3 and TRBJ2-1; 7 bases line up with TRBD2. CDR1 and CDR2 from the germline V gene are ENHRY and SYGVKD. The CDR3 loop spans 17 amino acids. J lost 5 bases, V lost 4 bases, and 14 bases had no gene match. In nucleotides, the CDR3 is TGTGCCATCAGTGGCCGTAGTGGAAGCGGGATACACAATGAGCAGTTCTTC. Translated, it gives CAISGRSGSGIHNEQFF.

This clone showed up just once. This sequence joins TRBV5-4 and TRBJ2-3, with 9 bases aligning to TRBD2. The CDR3 is 13 residues long. V lost 6 bases, J lost 4 bases, and 3 bases stayed unmatched. Germline V gene data show CDR1 as SGHNT and CDR2 as YYREEE (reference sequence). This CDR3 is CASIAGDADTQYF. Written as DNA, the CDR3 is TGTGCCAGCATAGCGGGAGATGCAGATACGCAGTATTTT.

The rearrangement joins TRBV28 to TRBJ2-1; D is unclear. CDR3 length: 13 amino acids. The V gene's germline CDR1 is MDHEN and CDR2 SYDVKM. V gave up 2 bases and J gave up 4 bases, with 6 bases separating them. The CDR3 is CASSLTNYNEQFF. CDR3 nucleotide sequence: TGTGCCAGCAGTTTAACTAATTACAATGAGCAGTTCTTC.

This sequence joins TRBV15 and TRBJ2-5; D perhaps matches TRBD2 (5 bases). The CDR3 consists of 14 residues. V dropped 1 base and J dropped 4 bases, with 10 bases sitting between them. Germline V gives CDR1 LNHNV, CDR2 YYDKDF (reference sequence). The DNA of the CDR3 is TGTGCCACCAGCAGAGGGTTGCGGGCAGAGACCCAGTACTTC. Its translation: CATSRGLRAETQYF.

CDR3 DNA: TGTGCCAGCAGGAAAGCGGGGAACACTGAAGCTTTCTTT. Translation gives CASRKAGNTEAFF. V usage is TRBV2 and J usage is TRBJ1-1; D is ambiguous. This CDR3 contains 13 residues. Germline V lookup: CDR1 SNHLY, CDR2 FYNNEI. V lost 6 bases to trimming and J lost 1 base, with 9 bases between them.

The V and J genes are TRBV28 and TRBJ1-2; D gene ambiguous. V lost 7 bases and J 2 bases, leaving 8 bases between the germline ends. CDR3 length: 12 residues. CDR1 is MDHEN, CDR2 SYDVKM, per germline. CDR3 loop: CASNKENYGYTF. CDR3 bases: TGTGCCAGCAATAAGGAGAACTATGGCTACACCTTC.

The chain couples TRBV27 to TRBJ1-5, with D unclear. Trimming took off 5 bases at V and 1 base at J, with 9 bases between the two ends. Germline values: CDR1 MNHEY, CDR2 SMNVEV (reference sequence). The CDR3 length is 14 residues. CDR3 loop: CASSPYLSNQPQHF. CDR3 bases: TGTGCCAGCAGTCCCTACCTGAGCAATCAGCCCCAGCATTTT.

V gene TRBV28 combines with J gene TRBJ2-7; D unclear. Trimming took off 5 bases at V and 7 bases at J, with 15 bases between the two ends. Germline V gene sequence: CDR1 MDHEN, CDR2 SYDVKM. The length of the CDR3 is 13 residues. In nucleotides, the CDR3 is TGTGCCAGCAGTCCCCACTCTACGATTGAGCAGTACTTC. Its protein product is CASSPHSTIEQYF.

The V call is TRBV28, the J call TRBJ2-2; D uncertain. V was cut by 1 base and J by 5 bases, with 5 bases left in between. This CDR3 contains 13 residues. Germline V lookup: CDR1 MDHEN, CDR2 SYDVKM. In DNA form, the CDR3 reads TGTGCCAGCAGTTTATCTCAGACCGGGGAGCTGTTTTTT. Encoded protein: CASSLSQTGELFF.

The V call is TRBV7-9, the J call TRBJ2-5; TRBD2 matches 11 bases. In germline, CDR1 is SEHNR, CDR2 FQNEAQ (reference sequence). With V trimmed by 4 bases and J by 5 bases, 9 bases remained unmatched. The CDR3 runs to 16 residues. CDR3 sequence reads: CASSSLAGVSGETQYF. Written as DNA, the CDR3 is TGTGCCAGCAGCTCACTAGCGGGAGTTTCCGGGGAGACCCAGTACTTC.

The gene calls are TRBV11-3 and TRBJ2-3; 7 positions agree with TRBD1. CDR1 and CDR2 (germline): SGHNT, YENEEA. This CDR3 region has 16 residues. V shed 4 bases, J shed 3 bases, and the junction held 10 bases outside the gene matches. CDR3 nucleotide sequence: TGTGCCAGCAGCTCGAGACAGGGAGTCGGTACAGATACGCAGTATTTT. Translation gives CASSSRQGVGTDTQYF. Supplemented by reference TRBV11-3 and TRBJ2-3, the full variable domain reads EAGVVQSPRYKIIEKKQPVAFWCNPISGHNTLYWYLQNLGQGPELLIRYENEEAVDDSQLPKDRFSAERLKGVDSTLKIQPAELGDSAVYLCASSSRQGVGTDTQYFGPGTRLTVL.

V usage is TRBV7-8 and J usage is TRBJ2-7, with a possible D match to TRBD2 (5 bases). V gave up 2 bases and J gave up 2 bases, with 10 bases separating them. The CDR3 is 14 amino acids. Germline V CDR1 and CDR2: SGHVS, FQNEAQ. The CDR3 DNA follows: TGTGCCAGCAGCTTAACCGGGGTTCCCTACGAGCAGTACTTC. Its protein is CASSLTGVPYEQYF.

The chain employs TRBV15 and TRBJ2-7; D uncertain. Germline V gene sequence: CDR1 LNHNV, CDR2 YYDKDF (reference sequence). Trimming left V 8 bases short and J 0 bases short, with 11 bases between. The CDR3 length is 13 residues. CDR3 nucleotide sequence: TGTGCCACCGCCAGGCCGAGCTCCTACGAGCAGTACTTC. It is translated as CATARPSSYEQYF. The full variable domain, rest sourced from reference TRBV15 and TRBJ2-7, is DAMVIQNPRYQVTQFGKPVTLSCSQTLNHNVMYWYQQKSSQAPKLLFHYYDKDFNNEADTPDNFQSRRPNTSFCFLDIRSPGLGDTAMYLCATARPSSYEQYFGPGTRLTVT.

V usage is TRBV10-2 and J usage is TRBJ2-1, with 7 positions matching TRBD2. The CDR3 length is 11 residues. V trimming: 3 bases; J trimming: 12 bases; junction bases outside the gene matches: 2. The V gene's germline CDR1 is WSHSY and CDR2 SAAADI. The CDR3 bases are TGCGCCAGCAGTGAAGGGAGGGGGCAGTTCTTC. It is translated as CASSEGRGQFF.

This clone has just one count. The chain joins TRBV2 to TRBJ1-5, with 9 nucleotides matching TRBD1. The J segment lost 6 bases and the V segment lost 5 bases, leaving 5 bases of the junction unmatched. This CDR3 has 14 amino acids. Germline assignment: CDR1 SNHLY and CDR2 FYNNEI. The CDR3 DNA is TGTGCCAGCAGTCAGGGACAGGGAGTTCAGCCCCAGCATTTT. Residues: CASSQGQGVQPQHF. The full variable domain, with the rest looked up from reference TRBV2 and TRBJ1-5, is EPEVTQTPSHQVTQMGQEVILRCVPISNHLYFYWYRQILGQKVEFLVSFYNNEISEKSEIFDDQFSVERPDGSNFTLKIRSTKLEDSAMYFCASSQGQGVQPQHFGDGTRLSIL.

This clone was found once. The genes are TRBV19 and TRBJ2-3; the match to TRBD2 covers 9 bases. The CDR3 contains 14 residues. The V segment lost 3 bases and the J segment 5 bases; nucleotides outside the gene matches: 3. CDR1 and CDR2 from the germline V gene are LNHDA and SQIVND (reference sequence). Here the CDR3 DNA reads TGTGCCAGTAGTATCGCGGGAGGGGTAGATACGCAGTATTTT. It specifies CASSIAGGVDTQYF.

The V call is TRBV7-9, the J call TRBJ2-1; D is possibly TRBD2 (5 bases). The CDR3 totals 14 residues. V was shortened by 7 bases and J by 3 bases, with 13 bases between the two germline ends. Per the germline V gene, CDR1 is SEHNR and CDR2 is FQNEAQ (reference sequence). DNA for the CDR3: TGTGCCAGCACCCCGGGGTTGGGCTACAATGAGCAGTTCTTC. Protein: CASTPGLGYNEQFF.

The chain employs TRBV4-1 and TRBJ2-4, with 13 bases identical to TRBD2. Germline values: CDR1 MGHRA, CDR2 YSYEKL. This CDR3 region has 21 residues. V shed 0 bases and J 1 base; nucleotides not matched to a gene: 12. This CDR3 reads CASSQERGLAGSKPAKNIQYF. Written as DNA, the CDR3 is TGCGCCAGCAGCCAAGAGAGGGGACTAGCGGGATCGAAGCCGGCCAAAAACATTCAGTACTTC.

V and J are TRBV27 and TRBJ2-1; 8 bases map to TRBD2. Germline V gene lookup returns CDR1 MNHEY and CDR2 SMNVEV (reference sequence). The junction had 14 bases not matched to a gene; V was cut back by 4 bases and J by 6 bases. The CDR3 spans 17 residues. CDR3 in DNA: TGTGCCAGCAGTTCCCTAGGACTAGCCATTTCGCCCAATGAGCAGTTCTTC. It translates to CASSSLGLAISPNEQFF.

The chain has TRBV5-1 and TRBJ2-7; 10 bases map to TRBD2. Trimming at V came to 0 bases and at J to 7 bases, leaving 10 bases not matched to a gene. Germline V gene data show CDR1 as SGHRS and CDR2 as YFSETQ. The CDR3 runs 16 residues. The CDR3 sequence is CASSLEASGRSREQYF. In DNA form, the CDR3 reads TGCGCCAGCAGCTTGGAGGCTAGCGGGAGAAGTAGAGAGCAGTACTTC.

The V gene is TRBV7-2, the J gene TRBJ2-7; 8 nucleotides match TRBD2. With 4 bases clipped from V and 4 bases from J, the junction kept 3 bases outside the gene matches. The CDR3 extends over 13 amino acids. Germline CDR1 SGHTA, CDR2 FQGNSA. The DNA of the CDR3 is TGTGCCAGCAGCTCTAGCGGGCCTTACGAGCAGTACTTC. This translates into CASSSSGPYEQYF.

This chain connects TRBV9 to TRBJ2-5; the match to TRBD2 covers 8 bases. Germline V lookup: CDR1 SGDLS, CDR2 YYNGEE. The V gene end was trimmed by 3 bases and the J gene end by 4 bases; junction bases not matched to a gene: 8. The CDR3 totals 15 residues. CDR3 sequence: CASSAWSGSGETQYF. The CDR3 region has the DNA TGTGCCAGCAGCGCTTGGAGCGGGAGCGGAGAGACCCAGTACTTC.